Reported below is one T cell receptor beta chain. There is no known antigen for this receptor. Base qualities are not recorded, but no much larger clone differs from it by a single base. Counted from cysteine to phenylalanine, this CDR3 has 18 amino acids. Here the CDR3 DNA is all that survives: 54 bases in frame from base 1. Trimming at the junction amounts to 2 bases on V and 5 bases on J, and the germline ends lie 24 bases apart. Sequences LGHNA (CDR1) and YNFKEQ (CDR2) are obtained from the germline V gene. The time point label, as the study defines it: about 28 days (+/-7) after the second vaccine dose. AZD1222 recipients whose second dose came at about 4 weeks and those whose second dose came at about 12 weeks were combined into one group, since spike-specific TCR depth and breadth did not differ between the two schedules. Samples from vaccinated people were obtained from the UK trials COV001 and COV002, which included a single-blind randomized controlled phase 2/3 trial of AZD1222 (ChAdOx1 nCoV-19) in healthy adults. Trial participant PBMC samples were collected at day 0 and day 28 after the second dose for TCRbeta chain sequencing.

These data belong to a study of T cell responses to AZD1222 COVID-19 vaccine (TCRdb year 2021). Describing the broader study: TCR sequencing covered roughly 230 trial participants: 200 to 210 given two doses of AZD1222 and 26 given two doses of MenACWY control vaccine. Trial participants were enrolled into age subgroups of 18-55, 56-69 and 70-plus years, which contained 148, 28 and 57 TCR-sequenced participants, respectively.

General findings and caveats noted by the study authors: The vaccine-associated CD4 TCRs covered the entire spike protein, and the dominant responses fell in regions 160-218 and 743-854. After two AZD1222 doses, spike-specific TCR breadth and depth were significantly higher than at day 0 and than in MenACWY recipients. Epitopes outside the regions mutated in the B.1.351 and B.1.1.7 variants were reportedly recognized by nearly half of the unique spike-specific TCRs. Only five to seven AZD1222 recipients were SARS-CoV-2 seropositive at baseline, limiting conclusions about previously exposed vaccinees. In the small 56-69-year group, the increase in depth fell short of significance, most likely because of low power. Because no samples from the day 14 peak response were available, repertoires could be characterized only after the peak T cell response. Participants were mostly white British and included more females than males, and it was suggested by the authors that clonal diversity may have been underestimated.

The CDR3 regions of human TCRbeta chains were analyzed by immunosequencing. The original pipeline was this. TCRs in the repertoires were compared against a reference library of SARS-CoV-2-specific TCRs that had been generated with the MIRA antigen-specificity platform. Breadth was defined as the fraction of unique TCRs that were SARS-CoV-2-associated. Depth was defined as the fraction of total T cells that were SARS-CoV-2-associated. Using the MIRA data, every spike-specific TCR was mapped to the spike region that the TCR reacted to and assigned to either a CD4 or a CD8 class. Log10-transformed breadth and depth values were compared by one-way ANOVA with Sidak's multiple comparisons tests. TCRdb took over this immuneACCESS table, retaining in-frame rearrangements with V and J assigned. Such tables are incomplete; in checked studies, under half of the missing clones stem from an unresolved V gene, and the remainder is unexplained. V, J and clone size derive from that table, while D and trimming were established from the DNA sequence. Present in this sample are around 170,000 clones, about 90% of which were seen just once. 1.9% of the sample lies in the top ten.

This sequence was found in an adult who received the AZD1222 COVID-19 vaccine. The chain couples TRBV4-2 to TRBJ1-2; a tentative D match to TRBD1 spans 5 bases. The sample in question was peripheral blood, obtained 28 days after the second AZD1222 dose. The CDR3: CASSQSGALDFGGYGYTF. The DNA sequence is TGTGCCAGCAGCCAATCCGGGGCCCTGGACTTTGGTGGGTATGGCTACACCTTC.